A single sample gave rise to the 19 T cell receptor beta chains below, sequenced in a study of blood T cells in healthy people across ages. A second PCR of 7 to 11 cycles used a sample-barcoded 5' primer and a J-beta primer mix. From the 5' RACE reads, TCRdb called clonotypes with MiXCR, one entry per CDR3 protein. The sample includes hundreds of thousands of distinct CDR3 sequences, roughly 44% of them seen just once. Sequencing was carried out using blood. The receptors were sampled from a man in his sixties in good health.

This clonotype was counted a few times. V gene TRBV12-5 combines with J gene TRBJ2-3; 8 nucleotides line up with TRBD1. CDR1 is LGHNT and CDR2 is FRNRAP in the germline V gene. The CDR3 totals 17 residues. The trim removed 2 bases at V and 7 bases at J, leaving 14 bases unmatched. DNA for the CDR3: TGTGCTAGTGGTTTGAGCCGAACCGGGACAGGACAGAATACGCAGTATTTT. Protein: CASGLSRTGTGQNTQYF.

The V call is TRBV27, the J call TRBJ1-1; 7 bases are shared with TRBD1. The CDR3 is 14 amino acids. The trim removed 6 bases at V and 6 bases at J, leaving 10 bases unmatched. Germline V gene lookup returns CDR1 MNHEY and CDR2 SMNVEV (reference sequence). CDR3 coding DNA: TGTGCCAGCAGCCTAGACAGGGTGTTGGCTGAAGCTTTCTTT. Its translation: CASSLDRVLAEAFF.

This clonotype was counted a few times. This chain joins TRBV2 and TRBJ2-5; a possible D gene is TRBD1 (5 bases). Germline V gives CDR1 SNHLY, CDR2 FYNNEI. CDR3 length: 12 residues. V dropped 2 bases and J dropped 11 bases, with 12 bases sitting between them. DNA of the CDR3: TGTGCCAGCAGTGAATCCCAGGGCCAGCAGTACTTC. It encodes CASSESQGQQYF.

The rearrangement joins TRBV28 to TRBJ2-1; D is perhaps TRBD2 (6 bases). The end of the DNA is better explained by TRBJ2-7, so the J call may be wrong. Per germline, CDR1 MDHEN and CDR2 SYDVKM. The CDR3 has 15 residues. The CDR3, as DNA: TGTGCCAGCAGGACCGGAGGGGCACTTTACAATGAGCAGTACTTC. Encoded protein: CASRTGGALYNEQYF.

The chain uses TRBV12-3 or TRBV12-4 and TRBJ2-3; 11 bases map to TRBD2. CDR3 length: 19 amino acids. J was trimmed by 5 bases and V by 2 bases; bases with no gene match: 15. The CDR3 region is CASSLTLVAGGPIGDTQYF. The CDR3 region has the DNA TGTGCCAGCAGTTTAACGCTGGTAGCGGGGGGGCCAATAGGAGATACGCAGTATTTT.

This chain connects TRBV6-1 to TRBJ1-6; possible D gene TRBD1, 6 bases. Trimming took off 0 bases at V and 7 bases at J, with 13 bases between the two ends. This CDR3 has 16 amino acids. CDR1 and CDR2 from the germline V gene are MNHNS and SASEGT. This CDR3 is CASSEARGIDNSPLHF. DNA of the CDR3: TGTGCCAGCAGTGAAGCAAGGGGGATAGACAATTCACCCCTCCACTTT.

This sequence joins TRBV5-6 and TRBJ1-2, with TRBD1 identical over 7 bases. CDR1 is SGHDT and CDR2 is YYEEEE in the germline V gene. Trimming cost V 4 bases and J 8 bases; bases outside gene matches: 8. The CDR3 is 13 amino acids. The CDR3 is CASSVNRGGGYTF. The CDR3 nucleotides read TGTGCCAGCAGCGTCAACAGGGGTGGGGGCTACACCTTC.

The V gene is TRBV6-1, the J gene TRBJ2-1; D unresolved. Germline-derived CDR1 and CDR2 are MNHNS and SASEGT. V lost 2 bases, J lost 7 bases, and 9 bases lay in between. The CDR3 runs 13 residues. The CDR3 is CASSERPGNEQFF. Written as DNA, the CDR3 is TGTGCCAGCAGTGAACGACCCGGGAATGAGCAGTTCTTC.

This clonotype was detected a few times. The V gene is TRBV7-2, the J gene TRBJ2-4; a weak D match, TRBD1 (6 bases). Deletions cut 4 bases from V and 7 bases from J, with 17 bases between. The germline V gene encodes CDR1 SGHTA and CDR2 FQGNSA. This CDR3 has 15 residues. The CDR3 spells CASSSKLQGRNIQYF. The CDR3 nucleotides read TGTGCCAGCAGCTCCAAACTACAGGGAAGGAACATTCAGTACTTC.

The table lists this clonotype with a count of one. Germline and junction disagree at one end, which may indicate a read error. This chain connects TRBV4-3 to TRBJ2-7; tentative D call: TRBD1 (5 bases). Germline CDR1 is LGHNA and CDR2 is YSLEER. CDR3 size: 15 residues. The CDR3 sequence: CASSQDLRQTYKQYF. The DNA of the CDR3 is TGCGCCAGCAGCCAAGATTTGCGACAGACCTACAAGCAGTACTTC.

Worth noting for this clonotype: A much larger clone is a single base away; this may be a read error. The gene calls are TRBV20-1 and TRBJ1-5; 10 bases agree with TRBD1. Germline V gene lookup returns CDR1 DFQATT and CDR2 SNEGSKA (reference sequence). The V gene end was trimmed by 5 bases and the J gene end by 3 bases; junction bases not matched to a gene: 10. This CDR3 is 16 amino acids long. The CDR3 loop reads CSAAPGQGTINQPQHF. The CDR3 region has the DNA TGCAGTGCTGCTCCGGGACAGGGGACAATCAATCAGCCCCAGCATTTT.

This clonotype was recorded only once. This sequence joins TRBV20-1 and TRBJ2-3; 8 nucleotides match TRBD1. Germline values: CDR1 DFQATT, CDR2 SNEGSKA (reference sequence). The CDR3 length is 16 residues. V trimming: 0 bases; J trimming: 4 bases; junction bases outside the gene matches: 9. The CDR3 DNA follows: TGCAGTGCTAGAGACCTGGACAGGGCGCCCTCAGATACGCAGTATTTT. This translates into CSARDLDRAPSDTQYF.

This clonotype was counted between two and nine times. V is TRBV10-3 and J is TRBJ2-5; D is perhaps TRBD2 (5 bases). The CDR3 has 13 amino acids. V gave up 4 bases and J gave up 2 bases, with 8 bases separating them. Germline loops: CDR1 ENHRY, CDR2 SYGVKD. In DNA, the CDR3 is TGTGCCATCAGTGTGAAGCGGCAAGAGACCCAGTACTTC. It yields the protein CAISVKRQETQYF.

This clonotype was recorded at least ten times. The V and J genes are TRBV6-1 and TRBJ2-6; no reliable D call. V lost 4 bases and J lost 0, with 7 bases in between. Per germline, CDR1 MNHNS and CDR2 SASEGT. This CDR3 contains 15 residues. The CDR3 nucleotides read TGTGCCAGCAGTGGACATAACTCTGGGGCCAACGTCCTGACTTTC. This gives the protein CASSGHNSGANVLTF.

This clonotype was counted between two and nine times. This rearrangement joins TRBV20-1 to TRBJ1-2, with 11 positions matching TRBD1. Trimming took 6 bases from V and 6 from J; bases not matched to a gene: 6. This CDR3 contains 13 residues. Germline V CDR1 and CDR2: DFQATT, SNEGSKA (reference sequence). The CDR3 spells CSAIRTGGHGYTF. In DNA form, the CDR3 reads TGCAGTGCCATTAGGACAGGGGGCCATGGCTACACCTTC.

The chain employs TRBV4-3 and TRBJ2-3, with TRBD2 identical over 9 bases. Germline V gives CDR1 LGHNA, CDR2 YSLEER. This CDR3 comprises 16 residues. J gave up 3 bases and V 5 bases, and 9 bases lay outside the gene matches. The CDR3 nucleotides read TGCGCCAGCAGCTCAGAAGCGGGGGGTTTGACAGATACGCAGTATTTT. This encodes CASSSEAGGLTDTQYF.

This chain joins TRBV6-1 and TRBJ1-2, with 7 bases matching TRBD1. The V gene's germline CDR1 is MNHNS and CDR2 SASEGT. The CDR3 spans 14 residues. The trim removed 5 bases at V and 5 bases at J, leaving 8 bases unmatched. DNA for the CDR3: TGTGCCAGCAGTATGGACAGGCCAGGTTATGGCTACACCTTC. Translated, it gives CASSMDRPGYGYTF.

For the CDR3, the DNA is TGCGCCAGCAGCCAAGGGAAGGGTTACGAGCAGTACTTC. Translated, it gives CASSQGKGYEQYF. The chain carries TRBV4-3 and TRBJ2-7; D is ambiguous. The CDR3 extends over 13 amino acids. V lost 1 base and J 4 bases, leaving 8 bases between the germline ends. Germline CDR1 LGHNA, CDR2 YSLEER.

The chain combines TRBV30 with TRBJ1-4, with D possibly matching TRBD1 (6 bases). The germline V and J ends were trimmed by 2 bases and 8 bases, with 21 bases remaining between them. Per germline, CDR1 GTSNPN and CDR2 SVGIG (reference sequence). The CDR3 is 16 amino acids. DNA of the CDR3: TGTGCCTGGAGTCATCCCAGGGGCCCAAGCCCCGAAAAACTGTTTTTT. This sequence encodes CAWSHPRGPSPEKLFF.